Presented here are 24 T cell receptor beta chains from one specimen sequenced in a study of identical twins. TCRdb reprocessed the 5' RACE reads via MiXCR and lists one record per CDR3 protein. The table records 400,000 to 500,000 distinct CDR3 sequences, around an eighth of them present only once. The same data also went into a second study, on yellow fever vaccine responses in identical twins.

The sample consisted of CD4+ T cells sorted from blood. These receptors came from a woman between 18 and 29 years old in good health.

The V and J genes are TRBV15 and TRBJ1-4, with 10 bases matching TRBD1. V lost 1 base and J lost 8; bases outside the gene matches: 4. The CDR3 runs 15 residues. Germline assignment: CDR1 LNHNV and CDR2 YYDKDF (reference sequence). The CDR3 DNA sequence: TGTGCCACCAGCAGAGCCGGGACAGGGGAGGAAAAACTGTTTTTT. Its protein product is CATSRAGTGEEKLFF. The variable domain in full, completed from reference TRBV15 and TRBJ1-4, reads DAMVIQNPRYQVTQFGKPVTLSCSQTLNHNVMYWYQQKSSQAPKLLFHYYDKDFNNEADTPDNFQSRRPNTSFCFLDIRSPGLGDTAMYLCATSRAGTGEEKLFFGSGTQLSVL.

This clonotype was observed a handful of times. This chain connects TRBV6-5 to TRBJ2-7, with TRBD2 as a possible D gene (5 bases). This CDR3 is built from 12 residues. The V end was cut by 2 bases, the J end by 9 bases, with 11 bases between. Per the germline V gene, CDR1 is MNHEY and CDR2 is SVGAGI. The CDR3: CASSYGGGGQYF. In nucleotides, the CDR3 is TGTGCCAGCAGTTACGGAGGAGGTGGGCAGTACTTC.

The gene calls are TRBV19 and TRBJ1-2; no clear D gene. V lost 5 bases to trimming and J lost 5 bases, with 12 bases between them. CDR3 length: 13 residues. The V gene's germline CDR1 is LNHDA and CDR2 SQIVND (reference sequence). This chain's CDR3 is CASSPPDGYGYTF. The CDR3 coding sequence is TGTGCCAGTAGTCCCCCGGACGGATATGGCTACACCTTC.

The CDR3 sequence: CASSPTGESPLHF. Written as DNA, the CDR3 is TGTGCCAGCAGCCCCACAGGGGAATCACCCCTCCACTTT. This chain links TRBV12-3 or TRBV12-4 with TRBJ1-6; 7 nucleotides match TRBD1. The CDR3 spans 13 residues. J gave up 10 bases and V 6 bases, and 6 bases lay outside the gene matches.

This clonotype was seen only a few times. This sequence joins TRBV10-3 and TRBJ2-7; possibly TRBD1 or TRBD2 for D (5 bases each). The V gene lost 8 bases and the J gene lost 12 bases, with 20 bases spanning the gap. Germline CDR1 reads ENHRY; CDR2 reads SYGVKD. The CDR3 is made up of 12 amino acids. The CDR3 sequence is CAIPPGRKGRYF. CDR3 in DNA: TGTGCCATCCCGCCGGGACGCAAGGGACGGTACTTC.

This clonotype was seen many times. The chain carries TRBV12-3 or TRBV12-4 and TRBJ1-5; D ambiguous. The length of the CDR3 is 14 residues. Trimming took 5 bases from V and 4 from J, leaving 12 bases between them. The CDR3 loop is CASSPRGPNQPQHF. The CDR3 DNA reads TGTGCCAGCAGTCCTCGAGGGCCTAATCAGCCCCAGCATTTT.

This clonotype showed up many times. The chain links TRBV6-2 or TRBV6-3 to TRBJ2-7; D is unclear. The germline gives CDR1 MNHEY, CDR2 SVGEGT. The V end lost 2 bases, the J end lost 0 bases, and 8 bases lay between the germline ends. CDR3 length equals 14 residues. The CDR3 spells CASSYVGVSYEQYF. The CDR3 DNA is TGTGCCAGCAGTTACGTTGGCGTCTCCTACGAGCAGTACTTC.

The V and J genes are TRBV7-6 and TRBJ2-3; D perhaps matches TRBD2 (5 bases). Germline V gives CDR1 SGHVS, CDR2 FNYEAQ. Trimming pared 5 bases from V and 0 bases from J, leaving 12 bases between. CDR3 size: 15 residues. The chain's CDR3 is CASSPLAASTDTQYF. CDR3 coding DNA: TGTGCCAGCAGCCCGCTAGCAGCTAGCACAGATACGCAGTATTTT.

This clonotype was counted a few times. CDR3: CASSSRQGSGTSGAPNLYEQYF. The DNA for the CDR3 is TGTGCCAGCAGCTCCCGACAGGGATCCGGGACTAGCGGCGCCCCAAACCTCTACGAGCAGTACTTC. This chain joins TRBV7-1 and TRBJ2-7; TRBD2 aligns across 11 bases. TRBV7-1 is treated as an ORF (open reading frame) with a function not yet certain. The CDR3 loop spans 22 amino acids. Germline trimming cut 3 bases from V and 3 bases from J; bases unmatched to any gene: 25.

This rearrangement joins TRBV6-1 to TRBJ2-1, with D hard to call. The CDR3 contains 14 residues. Germline V lookup: CDR1 MNHNS, CDR2 SASEGT. Trimming pared 6 bases from V and 1 base from J, leaving 10 bases between. This CDR3 is CASSPLGSYNEQFF. As DNA, the CDR3 is TGTGCCAGCAGCCCATTGGGATCCTACAATGAGCAGTTCTTC.

This clonotype showed up just a few times. V is TRBV7-3 and J is TRBJ1-6; 7 positions match TRBD1. Germline V gives CDR1 SGHTA, CDR2 FQGTGA. CDR3 length: 15 residues. Trimming cost V 3 bases and J 6 bases; bases outside gene matches: 5. The CDR3 nucleotides read TGTGCCAGCAGCTTCCGGACAGGAGGTAATTCACCCCTCCACTTT. Residues: CASSFRTGGNSPLHF. The full variable domain, its missing parts supplied by reference TRBV7-3 and TRBJ1-6, is GAGVSQTPSNKVTEKGKYVELRCDPISGHTALYWYRQSLGQGPEFLIYFQGTGAADDSGLPNDRFFAVRPEGSVSTLKIQRTERGDSAVYLCASSFRTGGNSPLHFGNGTRLTVT.

This clonotype appeared a few times. This CDR3 reads CASTIQGFYEQYF. CDR3 nucleotide sequence: TGTGCCAGCACTATACAGGGATTCTACGAGCAGTACTTC. The chain has TRBV12-3 or TRBV12-4 and TRBJ2-7, with D possibly being TRBD1 (6 bases). The CDR3 has 13 residues. The germline V and J ends were trimmed by 7 bases and 3 bases, with 13 bases remaining between them.

The chain combines TRBV5-5 with TRBJ2-3; D gene uncertain. The CDR3 covers 17 residues. Germline CDR1 SGHKS, CDR2 YYEKEE (reference sequence). Trimming took 3 bases from V and 0 from J, leaving 17 bases between them. CDR3 amino acids: CASSSRVSQPSTDTQYF. Here the CDR3 DNA reads TGTGCCAGCAGCTCCCGGGTTTCCCAGCCTAGCACAGATACGCAGTATTTT.

This clonotype was found a few times. This chain joins TRBV7-8 and TRBJ2-7; D is undetermined. V was shortened by 3 bases and J by 0 bases, with 9 bases between the two germline ends. CDR1 is SGHVS, CDR2 FQNEAQ, per germline. The CDR3 has 14 residues. The DNA for the CDR3 is TGTGCCAGCAGCTTTGGCAGCAGCTCCTACGAGCAGTACTTC. Translation gives CASSFGSSSYEQYF.

This clonotype was observed a handful of times. This sequence joins TRBV5-1 and TRBJ1-6, with a weak D call TRBD1 (6 bases). Germline CDR1 is SGHRS and CDR2 is YFSETQ. Trimming cost V 5 bases and J 5 bases, with 14 bases left between them. The CDR3 has 15 amino acids. CDR3 loop: CASRMQQGNNSPLHF. The CDR3 DNA is TGCGCCAGCAGGATGCAACAGGGAAATAATTCACCCCTCCACTTT.

This clonotype was seen repeatedly, ten times or more. This chain joins TRBV7-2 and TRBJ2-1, with D unresolved. This CDR3 spans 12 amino acids. V lost 2 bases and J lost 6, with 5 bases in between. The germline CDR1 and CDR2 sequences are SGHTA and FQGNSA. The CDR3 coding sequence is TGTGCCAGCAGCTTACGCTTCAATGAGCAGTTCTTC. Encoded protein: CASSLRFNEQFF.

This clonotype was seen at least ten times. J is TRBJ2-1 and V is TRBV7-2; 10 positions agree with TRBD2. CDR1 and CDR2 (germline): SGHTA, FQGNSA. V dropped 2 bases and J dropped 8; count of bases not matched to a gene: 3. The length of the CDR3 is 14 residues. The CDR3 here is CASSLTSGTYEQFF. DNA for the CDR3: TGTGCCAGCAGCTTAACTAGCGGGACATATGAGCAGTTCTTC.

Many counts were recorded for this clonotype. This sequence joins TRBV29-1 and TRBJ2-5; TRBD1 matches at 7 bases. The CDR3 loop spans 13 amino acids. Germline values: CDR1 SQVTM, CDR2 ANQGSEA. The junction had 5 bases not matched to a gene; V was cut back by 5 bases and J by 2 bases. DNA for the CDR3: TGCAGCGTTAGAGACAGGGCACAAGAGACCCAGTACTTC. Translated, it gives CSVRDRAQETQYF.

In its sample, this clonotype was seen a few times. V gene TRBV28 combines with J gene TRBJ2-1, with 10 bases identical to TRBD2. This CDR3 has 18 residues. Germline CDR1 is MDHEN and CDR2 is SYDVKM. V lost 6 bases, J lost 0 bases, and 11 bases stayed unmatched. Here the CDR3 reads CASSHMGASGGSYNEQFF. CDR3 nucleotides: TGTGCCAGCAGCCATATGGGAGCTAGCGGGGGCTCCTACAATGAGCAGTTCTTC.

The chain is built from TRBV6-2 or TRBV6-3 and TRBJ1-1; D is possibly TRBD1 (5 bases). Germline V CDR1 and CDR2: MNHEY, SVGEGT. Trimming removed 5 bases at V and 7 bases at J, with 14 bases between. The CDR3 contains 13 residues. The CDR3 nucleotides read TGTGCCAGCAGTAAAGGACACGAGATTGAAGCTTTCTTT. It translates to CASSKGHEIEAFF.

V usage is TRBV25-1 and J usage is TRBJ2-5; 9 nucleotides match TRBD1. The CDR3 covers 13 residues. After removal of 6 bases from V and 5 bases from J, the junction contained 4 bases not matched to a gene. Germline CDR1 reads MGHDK; CDR2 reads SYGVNS. CDR3 loop: CASRQGATETQYF. CDR3 DNA: TGTGCCAGCAGACAGGGGGCTACGGAGACCCAGTACTTC. Using reference TRBV25-1 and TRBJ2-5 for the parts outside the CDR3, the full variable domain is EADIYQTPRYLVIGTGKKITLECSQTMGHDKMYWYQQDPGMELHLIHYSYGVNSTEKGDLSSESTVSRIRTEHFPLTLESARPSHTSQYLCASRQGATETQYFGPGTRLLVL.

V and J are TRBV27 and TRBJ1-1, with D uncertain. This CDR3 is 14 amino acids long. V was cut by 5 bases and J by 2 bases, with 12 bases left in between. The germline V gene encodes CDR1 MNHEY and CDR2 SMNVEV (reference sequence). The CDR3: CASSLFDINTEAFF. CDR3 nucleotide sequence: TGTGCCAGCAGTCTCTTCGACATAAACACTGAAGCTTTCTTT.

This clonotype was seen a few times. The genes are TRBV29-1 and TRBJ2-7; D not resolved. The V gene lost 6 bases and the J gene lost 2 bases, with 14 bases spanning the gap. The germline V gene encodes CDR1 SQVTM and CDR2 ANQGSEA. This CDR3 region has 13 residues. The CDR3 is CSVLKPGPYEQYF. CDR3 nucleotide sequence: TGCAGCGTCCTCAAACCGGGTCCCTACGAGCAGTACTTC.

The table lists this clonotype with a few counts. The V and J genes are TRBV20-1 and TRBJ2-3; no clear D gene. The CDR3 length is 9 residues. From germline, CDR1 is DFQATT and CDR2 SNEGSKA (reference sequence). V was shortened by 6 bases and J by 6 bases, with 4 bases between the two germline ends. The CDR3: CSAPDTQYF. The DNA of the CDR3 is TGCAGTGCACCTGATACGCAGTATTTT.